These T cell receptor beta chains were read from a single sample in a study of shared clonotypes between healthy human individuals. Sequenced by immunoSEQ multiplex PCR; TCRdb stores in-frame clones only, minus some. The sample includes around 2.5 million clones, more than 85% of them seen just once. Material for sequencing was naive CD4+ T cells from PBMCs. The receptors shown here come from a man aged 18 to 35 in good health. Some clones in this sample may be carry-over from other donors' samples. Both conserved end residues are part of each CDR3. D genes are given only for firm matches. A clone size is listed for some rows: how often the clone was seen (once, few, many), or a class if it is expanded.

. | TRBJ2-7 | TRBV6-5 | TRBD2 | CASSYVAGVDEQYF
. | TRBJ2-3 | TRBV5-1 | . | CASRRQGVSADTQYF
. | TRBJ1-1 | TRBV6-5 | . | CASAPKGLAAFF
. | TRBJ1-5 | TRBV19 | . | CASRGYSNQPQHF
. | TRBJ2-2 | TRBV5-1 | . | CASSFDTGELFF
. | TRBJ2-7 | TRBV10-3 | TRBD1 | CAISDSRGRLSYEQYF
once | TRBJ2-2 | TRBV10-3 | TRBD1 | CAIRKDRVANTGELFF
. | TRBJ2-1 | TRBV7-9 | . | CASSGQRVLVGNEQFF
. | . | TRBV15 | . | CATSRDLARIPYEQYF
. | TRBJ2-7 | TRBV7-2 | . | CASSLFSSPVEQYF
. | TRBJ2-7 | TRBV4-1 | . | CASSQYLPQVGWQGRDEQYF
. | TRBJ2-3 | TRBV18 | TRBD2 | CASSLLADTDTQYF
. | TRBJ2-1 | TRBV2 | . | CASSTGVGSNEQFF
few | TRBJ2-7 | TRBV6-6 | . | CASSYSGQGSYEQYF
. | TRBJ2-7 | TRBV5-1 | TRBD2 | CASSLTSGRLEQYF
. | TRBJ1-1 | TRBV25-1 | . | CASAHGRANTEAFF
. | TRBJ2-1 | TRBV5-1 | . | CASSALPRSSYNEQFF
few | TRBJ1-1 | TRBV28 | . | CASSSRTPGVAEAFF
. | TRBJ2-2 | TRBV5-1 | . | CASSYRAAENTGELFF
. | TRBJ2-5 | TRBV28 | . | CASSLMWQSLETQYF
. | TRBJ2-5 | TRBV5-1 | TRBD2 | CASSSSPSGRGETQYF
. | TRBJ2-2 | TRBV27 | . | CASRAAGTPSNTGELFF
. | TRBJ1-5 | TRBV5-3 | . | CARSWRRQAYSNQPQHF
. | TRBJ2-7 | TRBV18 | . | CASSPRSSNSNEQYF
. | TRBJ2-3 | TRBV6-5 | . | CASSFGAPGHTDTQYF
few | TRBJ1-2 | TRBV5-1 | . | CASSTSTGSSTF
. | TRBJ2-7 | TRBV6-1 | . | CASSELYFSSYEQYF
. | TRBJ2-1 | TRBV5-1 | . | CASSPSGTTYNEQFF
once | TRBJ1-2 | TRBV7-2 | . | CASSLDSHYGYTF